This T cell receptor beta chain was retrieved from a study of cytomegalovirus exposure and HLA in healthy donors. Study at large: A previous analysis identified 100 million or so unique TCR beta sequences derived from some 170 million T cells. General study points: There were several of the most significant clusters that appeared linked to common viral pathogens in a later analysis.

Per the germline V gene, CDR1 is ENHRY and CDR2 is SYGVKD. The CDR3 has 15 residues. The J segment lost 3 bases and the V segment lost 6 bases, leaving 9 bases of the junction unmatched. Both 60 Vbeta primers and 13 Jbeta primers went into the PCR. Profiled with immunoSEQ multiplex PCR; TCRdb holds only in-frame clones, not every one. The profile shows under 300,000 clones, approximately 80% of them singletons. This clone was found once. Its antigen is undetermined. The specimen sequenced was PBMCs. V is TRBV10-3 and J is TRBJ2-7; TRBD1 aligns across 9 bases. This receptor was taken from an older woman in good health and CMV-seropositive. CDR3 in amino acids: CAISGGTGRHYEQYF. In DNA, the CDR3 is TGTGCCATCAGCGGTGGGACAGGGCGACACTACGAGCAGTACTTC.